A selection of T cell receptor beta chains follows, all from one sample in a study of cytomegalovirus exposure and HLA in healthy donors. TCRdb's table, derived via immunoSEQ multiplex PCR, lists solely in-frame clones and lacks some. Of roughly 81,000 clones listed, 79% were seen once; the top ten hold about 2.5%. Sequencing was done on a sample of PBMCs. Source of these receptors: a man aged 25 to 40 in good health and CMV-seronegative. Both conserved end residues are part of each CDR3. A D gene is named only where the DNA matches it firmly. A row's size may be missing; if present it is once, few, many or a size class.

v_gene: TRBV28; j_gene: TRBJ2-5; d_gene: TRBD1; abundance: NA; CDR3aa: CASSYNRGKETQYF; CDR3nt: TGTGCCAGCAGTTATAACAGGGGCAAAGAGACCCAGTACTTC
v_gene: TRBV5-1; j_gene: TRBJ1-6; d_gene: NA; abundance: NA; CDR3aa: CASRESGRDSPLHF; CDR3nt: TGCGCCAGCAGAGAGAGCGGTAGAGATTCACCCCTCCACTTT
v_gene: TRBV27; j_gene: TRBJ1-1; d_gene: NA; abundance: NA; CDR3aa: CASSLQGGFTEAFF; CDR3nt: TGTGCCAGCAGTTTACAGGGTGGGTTCACTGAAGCTTTCTTT
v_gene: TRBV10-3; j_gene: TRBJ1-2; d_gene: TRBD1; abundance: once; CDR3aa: CAISDRGSNYGYTF; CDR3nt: TGTGCCATCAGTGACAGGGGGTCCAACTATGGCTACACCTTC
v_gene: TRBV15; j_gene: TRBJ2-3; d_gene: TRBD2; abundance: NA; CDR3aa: CATSQSWTSGTSTDTQYF; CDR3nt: TGTGCCACCAGCCAGAGTTGGACTAGCGGGACTAGCACAGATACGCAGTATTTT
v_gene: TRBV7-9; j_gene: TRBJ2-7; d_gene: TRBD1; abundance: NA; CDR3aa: CASSRTGAYEQYF; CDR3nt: TGTGCCAGCAGTAGAACAGGGGCCTACGAGCAGTACTTC
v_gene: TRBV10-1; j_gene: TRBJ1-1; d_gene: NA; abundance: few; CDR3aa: CASSEQGNTEAFF; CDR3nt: TGCGCCAGCAGTGAACAGGGGAACACTGAAGCTTTCTTT
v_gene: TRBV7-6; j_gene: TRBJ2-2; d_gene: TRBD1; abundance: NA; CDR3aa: CASSLYGTGGVRTGELFF; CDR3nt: TGTGCCAGCAGCTTATACGGGACAGGGGGCGTAAGGACCGGGGAGCTGTTTTTT
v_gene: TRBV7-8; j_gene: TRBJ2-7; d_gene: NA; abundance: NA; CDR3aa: CASSTGEYRTYEQYF; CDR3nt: TGTGCCAGCAGTACCGGGGAATACCGAACCTACGAGCAGTACTTC
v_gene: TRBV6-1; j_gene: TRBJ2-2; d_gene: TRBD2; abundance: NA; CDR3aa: CASRGDYANTGELFF; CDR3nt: TGTGCCAGCAGGGGGGACTATGCTAACACCGGGGAGCTGTTTTTT
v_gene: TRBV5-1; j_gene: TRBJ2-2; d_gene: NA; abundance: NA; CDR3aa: CASSFYRASGELFF; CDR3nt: TGCGCCAGCAGCTTTTACAGGGCTTCCGGGGAGCTGTTTTTT
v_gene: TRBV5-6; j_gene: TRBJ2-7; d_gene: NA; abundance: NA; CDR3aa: CASSLTAIYEQYF; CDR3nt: TGTGCCAGCAGCCTGACAGCCATTTACGAGCAGTACTTC
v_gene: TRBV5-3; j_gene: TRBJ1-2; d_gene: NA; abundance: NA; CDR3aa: CARPSTGVLGGYTF; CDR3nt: TGTGCCAGACCATCGACAGGCGTTTTAGGTGGCTACACCTTC
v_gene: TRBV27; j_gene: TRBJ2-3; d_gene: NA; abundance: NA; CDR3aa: CASSSIGVAAPHTDTQYF; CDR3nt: TGTGCCAGCAGTTCCATTGGCGTAGCGGCGCCTCACACAGATACGCAGTATTTT
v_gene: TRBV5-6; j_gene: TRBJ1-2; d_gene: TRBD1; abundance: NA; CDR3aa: CASSPRQGYGYTF; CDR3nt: TGTGCCAGCAGTCCAAGACAGGGCTATGGCTACACCTTC
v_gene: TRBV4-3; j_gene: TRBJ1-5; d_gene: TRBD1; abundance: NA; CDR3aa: CASSQDTGGQCAQHF; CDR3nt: TGCGCCAGCAGCCAAGACACAGGGGGGCAATGCGCCCAGCATTTT
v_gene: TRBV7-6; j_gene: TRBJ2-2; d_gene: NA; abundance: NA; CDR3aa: CASTPQGYGGELFF; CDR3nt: TGTGCCAGCACCCCACAGGGATATGGCGGGGAGCTGTTTTTT
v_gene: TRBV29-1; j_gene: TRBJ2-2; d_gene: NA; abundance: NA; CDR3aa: CSVYLPGTHTGELFF; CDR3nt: TGCAGCGTATATTTGCCTGGGACACATACCGGGGAGCTGTTTTTT
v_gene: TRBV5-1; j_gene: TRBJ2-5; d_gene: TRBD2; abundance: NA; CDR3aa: CASSFGGLAGPQETQYF; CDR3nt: TGCGCCAGCAGCTTCGGGGGACTAGCGGGGCCCCAAGAGACCCAGTACTTC
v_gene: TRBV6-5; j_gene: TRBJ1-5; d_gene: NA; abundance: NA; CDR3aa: CASWGRNQPQHF; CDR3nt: TGTGCCAGCTGGGGCAGAAATCAGCCCCAGCATTTT
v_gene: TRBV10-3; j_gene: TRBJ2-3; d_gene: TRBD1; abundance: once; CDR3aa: CAIGETGVVDTQYF; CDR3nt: TGTGCCATCGGGGAGACAGGGGTGGTAGATACGCAGTATTTT
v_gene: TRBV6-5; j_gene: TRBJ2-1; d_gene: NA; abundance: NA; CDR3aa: CASVGGGGAENEQFF; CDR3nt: TGTGCCAGCGTTGGAGGGGGAGGGGCCGAGAATGAGCAGTTCTTC
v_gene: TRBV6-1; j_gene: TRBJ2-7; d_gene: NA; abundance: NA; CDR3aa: CASSEWAYEQYF; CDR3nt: TGTGCCAGCAGTGAATGGGCATACGAGCAGTACTTC
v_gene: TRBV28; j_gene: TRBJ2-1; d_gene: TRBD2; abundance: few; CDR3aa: CASRTGGSYNEQFF; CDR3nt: TGTGCCAGCCGTACGGGAGGCTCCTACAATGAGCAGTTCTTC
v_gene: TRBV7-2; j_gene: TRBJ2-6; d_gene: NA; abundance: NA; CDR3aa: CASSLRLLQGTGANVLTF; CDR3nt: TGTGCCAGCAGCCTCCGGCTCCTCCAGGGCACTGGGGCCAACGTCCTGACTTTC
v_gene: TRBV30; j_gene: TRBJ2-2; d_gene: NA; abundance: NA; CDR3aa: CAWSVLGLNTGELFF; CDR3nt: TGTGCCTGGAGTGTACTAGGACTGAACACCGGGGAGCTGTTTTTT
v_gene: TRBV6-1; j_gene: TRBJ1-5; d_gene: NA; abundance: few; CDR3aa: CASSTQGNDNQPQHF; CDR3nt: TGTGCCAGCAGTACCCAGGGTAATGATAATCAGCCCCAGCATTTT
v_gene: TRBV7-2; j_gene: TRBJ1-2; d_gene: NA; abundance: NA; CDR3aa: CASSLVVSRGYTF; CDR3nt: TGTGCCAGCAGCTTAGTAGTTTCGAGGGGCTACACCTTC
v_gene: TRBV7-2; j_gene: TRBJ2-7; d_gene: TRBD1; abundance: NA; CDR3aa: CASSSYPQGDPYEQYF; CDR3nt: TGTGCCAGCAGCTCATATCCGCAGGGGGACCCCTACGAGCAGTACTTC
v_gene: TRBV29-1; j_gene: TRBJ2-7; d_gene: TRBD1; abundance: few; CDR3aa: CSVGWDRGYEQYF; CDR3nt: TGCAGCGTTGGTTGGGACAGGGGATACGAGCAGTACTTC
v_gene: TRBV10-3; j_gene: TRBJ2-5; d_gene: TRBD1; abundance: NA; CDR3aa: CAIKRQGEETQYF; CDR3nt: TGTGCCATCAAGAGACAGGGGGAAGAGACCCAGTACTTC
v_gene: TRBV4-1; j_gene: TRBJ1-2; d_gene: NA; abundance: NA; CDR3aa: CASGLDRSKAYTF; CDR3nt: TGCGCCAGCGGATTAGACAGGTCCAAGGCCTACACCTTC
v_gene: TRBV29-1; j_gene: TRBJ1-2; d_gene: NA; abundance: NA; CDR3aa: CSVGQGNYGYTF; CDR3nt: TGCAGCGTTGGGCAGGGAAACTATGGCTACACCTTC
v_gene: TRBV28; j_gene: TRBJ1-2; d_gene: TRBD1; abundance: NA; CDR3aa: CASRTGQGRYGYTF; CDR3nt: TGTGCCAGCAGGACGGGACAGGGACGGTATGGCTACACCTTC
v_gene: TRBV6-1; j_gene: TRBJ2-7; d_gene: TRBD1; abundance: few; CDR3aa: CASSSQGGSSYEQYF; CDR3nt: TGTGCCAGCAGCTCACAGGGGGGCAGCTCCTACGAGCAGTACTTC
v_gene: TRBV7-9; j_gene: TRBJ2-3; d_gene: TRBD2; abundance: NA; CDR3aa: CAERESTDTQYF; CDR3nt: TGTGCTGAGCGGGAGAGCACAGATACGCAGTATTTT